The next 22 T cell receptor beta chains were all read from a single sample in a study of a mutant IDH1 vaccine in newly diagnosed glioma. Profiling relied on immunoSEQ multiplex PCR, and the TCRdb table lists in-frame clones only, not all of them. The sample contains tens of thousands of clones, around 80% of which appear only once. The time point here: baseline, week 1 (first vaccination visit). The treatment: pre-vaccination baseline after standard-of-care therapy. The sample here was PBMCs, taken from a glioma patient treated with radiotherapy, temozolomide or both. The receptors stem from a middle-aged woman with glioma.

This clone was seen only a few times. V usage is TRBV7-9 and J usage is TRBJ1-1; D remains ambiguous. Between the trimmed V and J ends, which lost 2 bases and 3 bases, there was a span of 4 bases. CDR1 SEHNR and CDR2 FQNEAQ come from the germline V gene (reference sequence). The CDR3 has 12 residues. The CDR3 protein is CASSLSYTEAFF. In DNA, the CDR3 is TGTGCCAGCAGCTTAAGTTACACTGAAGCTTTCTTT.

V gene TRBV7-2 combines with J gene TRBJ1-1; tentative D call: TRBD1 (5 bases). This CDR3 is built from 15 residues. V was clipped by 5 bases and J by 7 bases, with 20 bases between them. The germline V gene encodes CDR1 SGHTA and CDR2 FQGNSA. CDR3 nucleotide sequence: TGTGCCAGCAGCCCTTCTTGGAGGGGTCCTTTTGAAGCTTTCTTT. Its translation is CASSPSWRGPFEAFF. Based on the CDR3 plus reference TRBV7-2 and TRBJ1-1, the full variable domain is GAGVSQSPSNKVTEKGKDVELRCDPISGHTALYWYRQSLGQGLEFLIYFQGNSAPDKSGLPSDRFSAERTGGSVSTLTIQRTQQEDSAVYLCASSPSWRGPFEAFFGQGTRLTVV.

The chain carries TRBV20-1 and TRBJ2-2; D uncertain. CDR1 and CDR2 (germline): DFQATT, SNEGSKA (reference sequence). V lost 2 bases and J 6 bases, leaving 4 bases between the germline ends. The length of the CDR3 is 11 residues. The DNA for the CDR3 is TGCAGTGCTAGATTCGCCGGGGAGCTGTTTTTT. This encodes CSARFAGELFF.

V and J are TRBV5-1 and TRBJ2-7; tentative D call: TRBD2 (7 bases). Germline values: CDR1 SGHRS, CDR2 YFSETQ. The V end was cut by 8 bases, the J end by 2 bases, with 20 bases between. The CDR3 has 15 residues. Here the CDR3 reads CASMRGGLPTYEQYF. CDR3 in DNA: TGCGCCAGTATGAGGGGGGGACTGCCGACCTACGAGCAGTACTTC.

The V and J genes are TRBV5-1 and TRBJ1-1; perhaps TRBD1 as D (5 bases). This CDR3 has 14 residues. With 2 bases removed from V and 1 base from J, the gap between germline ends came to 9 bases. The germline V gene encodes CDR1 SGHRS and CDR2 YFSETQ. This CDR3 reads CASSLRGGNTEAFF. The CDR3 region has the DNA TGCGCCAGCAGCTTACGGGGGGGGAACACTGAAGCTTTCTTT. Using reference TRBV5-1 and TRBJ1-1 for the parts outside the CDR3, the full variable domain is KAGVTQTPRYLIKTRGQQVTLSCSPISGHRSVSWYQQTPGQGLQFLFEYFSETQRNKGNFPGRFSGRQFSNSRSEMNVSTLELGDSALYLCASSLRGGNTEAFFGQGTRLTVV.

This chain uses TRBV6-1 with TRBJ1-1; no clear D. The germline CDR1 and CDR2 sequences are MNHNS and SASEGT. Trimming cost V 10 bases and J 0 bases, with 21 bases left between them. This CDR3 region has 16 residues. The CDR3: CATIEGSKGLNTEAFF. CDR3 DNA sequence: TGTGCCACCATTGAAGGGTCCAAGGGTTTGAACACTGAAGCTTTCTTT.

The chain has TRBV5-4 and TRBJ2-7; perhaps TRBD1 as D (6 bases). The CDR3 loop spans 14 amino acids. Looked up from germline, CDR1 is SGHNT and CDR2 is YYREEE (reference sequence). Trimming took 0 bases from V and 0 from J, leaving 7 bases between them. CDR3 sequence (DNA): TGTGCCAGCAGCTTGGGACAGGACTCCTACGAGCAGTACTTC. Its protein is CASSLGQDSYEQYF. Full variable domain (missing parts from reference TRBV5-4 and TRBJ2-7): ETGVTQSPTHLIKTRGQQVTLRCSSQSGHNTVSWYQQALGQGPQFIFQYYREEENGRGNFPPRFSGLQFPNYSSELNVNALELDDSALYLCASSLGQDSYEQYFGPGTRLTVT.

This clone was seen only a few times. CDR3 DNA: TGTGCCAGCACCTCGACAGGGAGAAACACCATATATTTT. The encoded protein is CASTSTGRNTIYF. The chain is built from TRBV6-6 and TRBJ1-3, with 7 bases aligning to TRBD1. Germline V lookup: CDR1 MNHNY, CDR2 SVGAGI (reference sequence). V was pared by 7 bases and J by 5 bases, with 5 bases of the junction left unmatched. The CDR3 runs to 13 residues.

This clone was seen a handful of times. This chain joins TRBV10-2 and TRBJ1-2, with TRBD1 matching over 9 bases. Germline lookup yields CDR1 WSHSY and CDR2 SAAADI. The CDR3 loop spans 15 amino acids. V shed 3 bases, J shed 1 base, and the junction held 3 bases outside the gene matches. The CDR3 DNA follows: TGCGCCAGCAGTGATGGACAGGGGATTAACTATGGCTACACCTTC. Residues: CASSDGQGINYGYTF.

The rearrangement joins TRBV5-6 to TRBJ2-5, with 7 bases that match TRBD1. The germline CDR1 and CDR2 sequences are SGHDT and YYEEEE. After removal of 0 bases from V and 3 bases from J, the junction contained 8 bases not matched to a gene. This CDR3 region has 16 residues. The CDR3 region is CASSLVLTGFKETQYF. DNA of the CDR3: TGTGCCAGCAGCTTGGTACTGACAGGGTTCAAAGAGACCCAGTACTTC.

The chain combines TRBV5-1 with TRBJ2-3; 7 nucleotides align to TRBD2. The CDR3 runs 15 residues. V was clipped by 2 bases and J by 4 bases; unmatched bases: 7. Germline CDR1 SGHRS, CDR2 YFSETQ. CDR3 sequence: CASSLGLVIADTQYF. CDR3 coding DNA: TGCGCCAGCAGCTTAGGACTAGTTATCGCAGATACGCAGTATTTT.

This chain links TRBV9 with TRBJ1-6; D call uncertain. With 0 bases removed from V and 7 bases from J, the gap between germline ends came to 14 bases. CDR3 length equals 16 residues. CDR1 is SGDLS and CDR2 is YYNGEE in the germline V gene. DNA of the CDR3: TGTGCCAGCAGCGTAGAGGGTGGGATTGGGAATTCACCCCTCCACTTT. It is translated as CASSVEGGIGNSPLHF.

This chain connects TRBV5-6 to TRBJ2-3, with unresolved D. Trimming cost V 0 bases and J 5 bases, with 7 bases left between them. This CDR3 spans 13 amino acids. Per the germline V gene, CDR1 is SGHDT and CDR2 is YYEEEE. CDR3 amino acids: CASSLGAVDTQYF. The CDR3 region has the DNA TGTGCCAGCAGCTTGGGGGCAGTAGATACGCAGTATTTT.

CDR3 bases: TGTGCCAGCAGTTATAGGGGTTTCGGTACTGGAAACACCATATATTTT. The encoded protein is CASSYRGFGTGNTIYF. The chain employs TRBV6-5 and TRBJ1-3, with D tentatively TRBD1 (5 bases). The CDR3 covers 16 residues. Trimming shortened V by 3 bases and J by 2 bases, and 14 bases separated the two germline ends. Germline CDR1 is MNHEY and CDR2 is SVGAGI.

CDR3 sequence reads: CASSSSRQEAFF. In nucleotides, the CDR3 is TGCGCCAGCAGCTCGTCAAGACAGGAAGCTTTCTTT. The rearrangement joins TRBV5-1 to TRBJ1-1; a possible D gene is TRBD1 (5 bases). The CDR3 extends over 12 amino acids. Germline V gene sequence: CDR1 SGHRS, CDR2 YFSETQ. Trimming shortened V by 3 bases and J by 8 bases, and 11 bases separated the two germline ends.

The chain recombines TRBV6-5 with TRBJ1-1, with TRBD1 matching 10 bases. Germline CDR1 is MNHEY and CDR2 is SVGAGI. The CDR3 totals 15 residues. The junction had 3 bases not matched to a gene; V was cut back by 1 base and J by 4 bases. CDR3 bases: TGTGCCAGCAGTTACTTTAGACAGGGGGCCACTGAAGCTTTCTTT. Translated: CASSYFRQGATEAFF.

The chain combines TRBV5-1 with TRBJ2-2; 8 nucleotides align to TRBD2. The junction had 5 bases not matched to a gene; V was cut back by 7 bases and J by 6 bases. The germline CDR1 and CDR2 sequences are SGHRS and YFSETQ. This CDR3 is 13 amino acids long. The CDR3 coding sequence is TGCGCCAGCCAACTAGCGGCCGCCGGGGAGCTGTTTTTT. This sequence encodes CASQLAAAGELFF.

The chain links TRBV9 to TRBJ2-7; D gene unclear. Germline V gives CDR1 SGDLS, CDR2 YYNGEE. CDR3 size: 14 residues. The germline V and J ends were trimmed by 0 bases and 5 bases, with 12 bases remaining between them. Here the CDR3 DNA reads TGTGCCAGCAGCGTAGAAAACAGTCGGGACGAGCAGTACTTC. Its translation: CASSVENSRDEQYF.

V and J are TRBV6-1 and TRBJ2-5; tentatively, D is TRBD2 (6 bases). The CDR3 contains 15 residues. V lost 8 bases to trimming and J lost 4 bases, with 20 bases between them. The germline CDR1 and CDR2 sequences are MNHNS and SASEGT. CDR3 sequence reads: CASLEGPQFGETQYF. CDR3 nucleotide sequence: TGTGCCAGCTTGGAGGGACCCCAATTCGGAGAGACCCAGTACTTC.

The chain uses TRBV19 and TRBJ1-5; D is ambiguous. CDR3 size: 13 residues. Trimming took 4 bases from V and 0 from J, leaving 4 bases between them. Germline V CDR1 and CDR2: LNHDA, SQIVND (reference sequence). Here the CDR3 DNA reads TGTGCCAGTAGTAGGACTAGCAATCAGCCCCAGCATTTT. Amino acid sequence: CASSRTSNQPQHF.

CDR3 loop: CASRQPGHRGGEQYF. CDR3 nucleotide sequence: TGTGCCAGCAGACAACCGGGACACCGGGGGGGGGAGCAGTACTTC. The V gene is TRBV11-2, the J gene TRBJ2-7, with 8 positions matching TRBD2. From germline, CDR1 is SGHAT and CDR2 FQNNGV. Losses at the gene ends were 6 bases for V and 7 bases for J; bases not matched to a gene: 14. This CDR3 is built from 15 residues.

The V call is TRBV2, the J call TRBJ2-1; TRBD2 is a possible D gene (5 bases). Germline-derived CDR1 and CDR2 are SNHLY and FYNNEI. V was shortened by 4 bases and J by 13 bases, with 11 bases between the two germline ends. The CDR3 loop spans 11 amino acids. Here the CDR3 reads CASSGSSRQFF. In nucleotides, the CDR3 is TGTGCCAGCAGTGGGTCTAGCCGACAGTTCTTC.